These 24 T cell receptor delta chains came from one sample sequenced in a study of γδ T cells in repeated Plasmodium falciparum infection. Vgamma9/Vdelta2+ and Vdelta2-negative gammadelta T cells were flow-sorted from PBMC for bulk sequencing. TCRdb reanalyzed the multiplex PCR reads using CATT. The data show 85,000 to 100,000 delta-chain clones, with 0.9% to 1% seen just once and over 8.5% held by the top ten. Sequencing was carried out using gamma-delta T cells from blood. The receptors stem from a pool of human donors (malaria-infected and uninfected, not separated).

About this clone itself: TCRdb has a much larger clone's protein, which differs at residue 10 from the translation of this DNA, likely because of a read error; what is shown is the protein translated from the DNA. The chain uses TRDV1 and TRDJ1, with 11 bases that match TRDD3. The germline gives CDR1 TSWWSYY, CDR2 QGS. V lost 0 bases, J lost 1 base, and 19 bases stayed unmatched. The CDR3 sequence is 22 residues long. Here the CDR3 DNA reads TGTGCTCTTGGGGAACTCGACTGGACCTGCCTACTGGGGGATAGGGGCACCGATAAACTCATCTTT. This gives the protein CALGELDWTCLLGDRGTDKLIF.

This clone was picked up a small number of times. Translating this DNA gives a protein that differs at residue 7 from the TCRdb one, which belongs to a much larger clone; a read error is likely, and the protein shown is this translation. The V call is TRDV1, the J call TRDJ1; D unclear. TCRdb offers no J gene call, so here the DNA was matched to germline to obtain one. V gave up 3 bases and J gave up 0 bases, with 32 bases separating them. The CDR3 is 22 amino acids. Looked up from germline, CDR1 is TSWWSYY and CDR2 is QGS. In DNA, the CDR3 is TGTGCTCTTGGGGATCTTCTCAGAAGGGACCGTACATCGTTAACTTACACCGATAAACTCATCTTT. Translating gives CALGDLLRRDRTSLTYTDKLIF.

To note about this clone: TCRdb attributes to this sequence the protein of a much larger clone, which differs from the DNA translation at residue 7; a read error is likely, and the protein displayed is translated from the DNA. This chain connects TRDV2 to TRDJ1; 7 nucleotides line up with TRDD3. The J gene is not listed in TCRdb, so it was assigned here from a DNA match to germline. This CDR3 spans 23 amino acids. Germline V CDR1 and CDR2: GEAIGNYY, EKD. V shed 2 bases and J 3 bases; nucleotides not matched to a gene: 32. The CDR3 region has the DNA TGTGCCTGTGACAGACCCCCTCGCGTAGCAACTGGGGACCCTACCCTTATTGCCGATAAACTCATCTTT. Protein product: CACDRPPRVATGDPTLIADKLIF.

Concerning this clone itself: The amino acid sequence in TCRdb belongs to a much larger clone and departs from this DNA's translation at residue 5, likely a sequencing read error; the sequence shown is translated from the DNA. The chain couples TRDV2 to TRDJ1; TRDD3 aligns across 13 bases. Because TCRdb records no J gene, it was assigned here through a match of the DNA to germline. The CDR3 extends over 18 amino acids. Germline values: CDR1 GEAIGNYY, CDR2 EKD. With V trimmed by 3 bases and J by 3 bases, 12 bases remained unmatched. The CDR3 DNA is TGTGCCTGTGACGCCATTATACTGGGGGATACGCGCTCCGATAAACTCATCTTT. Translating it yields CACDAIILGDTRSDKLIF.

This clone appeared many times. The protein TCRdb lists belongs to a much larger clone and differs from this DNA's translation at residue 4, which points to a read error; the protein shown is made from the DNA. The CDR3 DNA reads as TGTGCCTGTGGCCAAAATGGCCCAACTGGGGTGGACACCGATAAACTCATCTTT. This sequence encodes CACGQNGPTGVDTDKLIF. V usage is TRDV2 and J usage is TRDJ1, with 7 positions matching TRDD3. J gave up 0 bases and V 5 bases, and 17 bases lay outside the gene matches. The germline V gene has CDR1 GEAIGNYY and CDR2 EKD. This CDR3 has 18 amino acids.

This clone has more than one count but fewer than ten. TCRdb attributes to this sequence the protein of a much larger clone, which differs from the DNA translation at residue 6; a read error is likely, and the protein displayed is translated from the DNA. This chain links TRDV2 with TRDJ1, with a weak D call TRDD3 (5 bases). The J gene, absent from TCRdb, was called here by matching the DNA to germline. Trimming left V 9 bases short and J 5 bases short, with 18 bases between. Germline V gene data show CDR1 as GEAIGNYY and CDR2 as EKD. The CDR3 extends over 13 amino acids. CDR3 loop: CALDGPGTDKLIF. The CDR3 nucleotides read TGTGCCCTTGATGGTCCGGGGACAGATAAACTCATCTTT.

This clone was seen at least ten times. A read error likely explains why the TCRdb protein, taken from a much larger clone, differs from this DNA's translation at residue 7; the protein shown is translated from the DNA. The genes are TRAV36/DV7 and TRDJ1; TRDD3 aligns across 8 bases. Germline-derived CDR1 and CDR2 are VTNFRS and LTSSGIE (reference sequence). CDR3 size: 14 residues. CDR3 coding DNA: TGTGCCCCTTACTGGGGGGAGTACACCGATAAACTCATCTTT. Translated, it gives CAPYWGEYTDKLIF.

This clone was found a few times. For this DNA, TCRdb reports the protein of a much larger clone, which diverges at residue 3, most likely from a read error; the protein presented here is translated directly from the DNA. The rearrangement uses TRDV2 and TRDJ1; D perhaps matches TRDD2 (6 bases). The J gene, missing from TCRdb, was assigned here through DNA to germline matching. Germline V lookup: CDR1 GEAIGNYY, CDR2 EKD. The CDR3 extends over 19 amino acids. The CDR3 is CARDNSYAAAHKDTDKLIF. DNA of the CDR3: TGTGCCCGTGACAACTCCTACGCGGCTGCCCATAAAGACACCGATAAACTCATCTTT.

This clone was observed at least ten times. Since a much larger clone is just one base distant, this may be a read error. At the DNA level, this CDR3 is encoded by other sequences in the same sample as well. The chain uses TRDV1 and TRDJ1, with D tentatively TRDD1, TRDD2 or TRDD3 (5 bases each). The CDR3 sequence is 20 residues long. Looked up from germline, CDR1 is TSWWSYY and CDR2 is QGS. Trimming cost V 9 bases and J 3 bases, with 35 bases left between them. In DNA form, the CDR3 reads TGTGCTCTGGCGCACTTCCGTGGGATTATTGACATAGTCAGGGCCGATAAACTCATCTTT. This codes for CALAHFRGIIDIVRADKLIF.

This clone was found a few times. For this DNA, TCRdb reports the protein of a much larger clone, which diverges at residue 7, most likely from a read error; the protein presented here is translated directly from the DNA. The chain carries TRDV1 and TRDJ1, with 11 bases aligning to TRDD3. TCRdb lists no J gene, so it was determined here by aligning the DNA to germline. The ends lost 3 bases at V and 2 bases at J; junction bases unmatched: 23. Per the germline V gene, CDR1 is TSWWSYY and CDR2 is QGS. CDR3 size: 22 residues. Here the CDR3 reads CALGDLLPTGGNGGYGTDKLIF. The CDR3 coding sequence is TGTGCTCTTGGGGATTTACTTCCTACGGGGGGCAATGGGGGATACGGTACCGATAAACTCATCTTT.

The table lists this clone with a few counts. A far bigger clonotype differs at one base, so this is likely a read error. Other nucleotide sequences from this sample produce the same CDR3. The CDR3 DNA sequence: TGTGCCTGTGACACTCTCGTACTGGGGGATGAAAACCCCCACGCGTCCTGGGACACCCGACAGATGTTTTTC. Its translation is CACDTLVLGDENPHASWDTRQMFF. This chain uses TRDV2 with TRDJ3; 10 nucleotides line up with TRDD3. TCRdb carries no J gene annotation; the J gene was assigned here by matching the DNA with germline. This CDR3 is 24 amino acids long. The junction had 21 bases not matched to a gene; V was cut back by 1 base and J by 1 base. CDR1 and CDR2 from the germline V gene are GEAIGNYY and EKD.

For this clone: A read error is the likely source, as a far larger clone sits one nucleotide away. The identical CDR3 is also encoded by other nucleotide sequences in the sample. The CDR3 DNA is TGTGCCTGTGACGAACTACTGGGGGATACGCGTGCAAGTAAAGGACTCATCTTT. Translating gives CACDELLGDTRASKGLIF. The rearrangement links TRDV2 to TRDJ1, with 13 bases identical to TRDD3. The J gene was not available in TCRdb and was assigned here by matching the DNA to germline segments. V lost 3 bases and J lost 10; bases outside the gene matches: 19. CDR1 is GEAIGNYY, CDR2 EKD, per germline. The CDR3 is 18 residues long.

This clone was seen a few times. TCRdb's protein for this DNA is that of a much larger clone and differs from the translation at residue 12, likely a read error; the protein shown is the DNA translation. This rearrangement joins TRDV1 to TRDJ1; 10 positions agree with TRDD3. The CDR3 has 25 amino acids. Germline CDR1 TSWWSYY, CDR2 QGS. V trimming: 5 bases; J trimming: 0 bases; junction bases outside the gene matches: 33. The CDR3 nucleotides are TGTGCTCTTGGGACTCAAGGCCTTTCACCTTTTCTCTGGGGGATAACATCTGGATACACCGATAAACTCATCTTT. The encoded protein is CALGTQGLSPFLWGITSGYTDKLIF.

This clone was detected only a few times. For this DNA, TCRdb reports the protein of a much larger clone, which diverges at residue 12, most likely from a read error; the protein presented here is translated directly from the DNA. The chain has TRDV1 and TRDJ1; 7 nucleotides match TRDD3. Since TCRdb gives no J gene, matching the DNA to germline was used here to assign it. Per the germline V gene, CDR1 is TSWWSYY and CDR2 is QGS. Losses at the gene ends were 0 bases for V and 1 base for J; bases not matched to a gene: 11. The CDR3 totals 18 residues. CDR3 region: CALGELPVGDDCTDKLIF. In DNA form, the CDR3 reads TGTGCTCTTGGGGAACTTCCGGTGGGGGACGACTGCACCGATAAACTCATCTTT.

This clone was detected a few times. Translating this DNA gives a protein that differs at residue 19 from the TCRdb one, which belongs to a much larger clone; a read error is likely, and the protein shown is this translation. The chain joins TRDV1 to TRDJ1, with 11 bases lining up with TRDD3. Here the J gene came from matching the DNA to germline, since TCRdb omits it. Germline V lookup: CDR1 TSWWSYY, CDR2 QGS. The CDR3 runs 23 residues. CDR3 sequence: CALGATRISPVLGDRFGTGKLIF. The CDR3 DNA reads TGTGCTCTTGGCGCGACGCGGATTTCCCCCGTACTGGGGGATAGATTTGGCACCGGTAAACTCATCTTT.

This clone turned up a few times. A read error likely explains why the TCRdb protein, taken from a much larger clone, differs from this DNA's translation at residue 4; the protein shown is translated from the DNA. The CDR3 sequence is CACNTRDSWDTRQMFF. The CDR3 DNA reads TGTGCCTGTAACACTCGGGATTCCTGGGACACCCGACAGATGTTTTTC. The V call is TRDV2, the J call TRDJ3; maybe TRDD3 (5 bases). The J gene was not available in TCRdb and was assigned here by matching the DNA to germline segments. Germline V gene lookup returns CDR1 GEAIGNYY and CDR2 EKD. CDR3 length: 16 amino acids.

This clone has just a few counts. A read error likely explains why the TCRdb protein, taken from a much larger clone, differs from this DNA's translation at residue 18; the protein shown is translated from the DNA. This chain links TRDV1 with TRDJ1, with TRDD3 matching 7 bases. Germline V gene data show CDR1 as TSWWSYY and CDR2 as QGS. The CDR3 is 19 amino acids. The CDR3 DNA follows: TGTGCTCTTGGGGAATATTTGATCGCCCCGGCAGGGGGATTGGGGAGACTCACCTTT. It yields the protein CALGEYLIAPAGGLGRLTF.

About this clone: The mismatch at residue 7 between this DNA's translation and the TCRdb protein of a much larger clone likely reflects a read error; the protein shown is translated from the DNA. The genes are TRDV1 and TRDJ1; D unresolved. The J gene was not available in TCRdb and was assigned here by matching the DNA to germline segments. Trimming removed 7 bases from V and 1 base from J, with 16 bases in between. The germline gives CDR1 TSWWSYY, CDR2 QGS. The CDR3 sequence is 15 residues long. This chain's CDR3 is CALEAPSSSTDKLIF. The CDR3, as DNA: TGTGCTCTTGAGGCCCCCTCCTCCTCCACCGATAAACTCATCTTT.

This clone was seen a handful of times. A read error likely explains why the TCRdb protein, taken from a much larger clone, differs from this DNA's translation at residue 4; the protein shown is translated from the DNA. This chain's CDR3 is CADMASYVPGDVTDKLIF. CDR3 DNA: TGTGCAGACATGGCTTCCTACGTACCTGGGGACGTTACCGATAAACTCATCTTT. V gene TRDV2 combines with J gene TRDJ1; TRDD2 matches 8 bases. The J gene was missing in TCRdb and was found by matching the end of the DNA to germline. This CDR3 contains 18 residues. CDR1 GEAIGNYY and CDR2 EKD come from the germline V gene.

This clone was counted only a few times. A read error is likely here: a far larger clone is one base away. Other DNA sequences of this sample code for an identical CDR3. The CDR3 nucleotides read TGTGCCTGTGACACGGGTACTGGGGGACCTCCCTTGTACACCGATAAACTCATCTTT. Amino acid sequence: CACDTGTGGPPLYTDKLIF. This chain connects TRDV2 to TRDJ1, with 9 bases that match TRDD3. TCRdb does not report a J gene; here it was assigned by matching the DNA to germline references. Germline V CDR1 and CDR2: GEAIGNYY, EKD. The CDR3 length is 19 residues. V dropped 1 base and J dropped 0; count of bases not matched to a gene: 14.

Worth noting for this clone: For this DNA, TCRdb reports the protein of a much larger clone, which diverges at residue 6, most likely from a read error; the protein presented here is translated directly from the DNA. The V call is TRDV3, the J call TRDJ1; 11 bases are shared with TRDD3. Germline V lookup: CDR1 TVYSNPD, CDR2 GDNSRS (reference sequence). This CDR3 region has 24 residues. J gave up 0 bases and V 2 bases, and 32 bases lay outside the gene matches. The CDR3 coding sequence is TGTGCCTTTTCAGTTCTAGACTGGGGGATATACCACTCCGCTACAGTATTCTACACCGATAAACTCATCTTT. Translating gives CAFSVLDWGIYHSATVFYTDKLIF.

This clone was detected a few times. A read error likely explains why the TCRdb protein, taken from a much larger clone, differs from this DNA's translation at residue 4; the protein shown is translated from the DNA. The genes are TRDV1 and TRDJ1; a weak D match, TRDD2 (5 bases). CDR1 TSWWSYY and CDR2 QGS come from the germline V gene. The CDR3 loop spans 16 amino acids. CDR3 loop: CALRELSFFYTDKLIF. The CDR3 DNA reads TGTGCTCTTAGGGAACTCTCCTTCTTCTACACCGATAAACTCATCTTT.

This clone was seen a few times. The protein given by TCRdb reflects a much larger clone and differs at residue 16 from this DNA's translation, likely from a read error; the protein shown is the DNA's translation. The chain couples TRDV1 to TRDJ1; D possibly corresponds to TRDD2 (5 bases). The J gene, not given by TCRdb, was assigned here from a germline match of the nucleotide sequence. The CDR3 contains 22 residues. The ends were cut back, 3 bases at V and 1 base at J, with 33 bases in the middle. CDR1 is TSWWSYY and CDR2 is QGS in the germline V gene. The CDR3, as DNA: TGTGCTCTTGGGGATCTTCCCAGAAGGGACCGTACATCGTTAACTTGCACCGATAAACTCATCTTT. It translates to CALGDLPRRDRTSLTCTDKLIF.

This clone was counted at least ten times. The chain combines TRDV1 with TRDJ1; the D is unclear. V lost 6 bases and J 1 base, leaving 18 bases between the germline ends. The CDR3 covers 16 residues. Germline CDR1 TSWWSYY, CDR2 QGS. CDR3 amino acids: CALGGLTAGCTDKLIF. The CDR3 coding sequence is TGTGCTCTTGGAGGCCTGACTGCGGGTTGCACCGATAAACTCATCTTT.